This TCR beta chain comes out of a study of cytomegalovirus exposure and HLA in healthy donors. Study information: In an early release, HLA-typed donors contributed tens of millions of unique TCR sequences.

On this clone: Its antigen is undetermined.

Trimming pared 8 bases from V and 0 bases from J, leaving 8 bases between. In germline, CDR1 is LNHDA, CDR2 SQIVND (reference sequence). The CDR3 is made up of 14 amino acids. Study-level results: Prediction of most subjects' HLA-A and HLA-B alleles by TCR beta sequences was reportedly accurate.

Primers for the PCR totalled 60 Vbeta and 13 Jbeta. The method was immunoSEQ multiplex PCR; TCRdb's version includes in-frame clones alone and lacks a portion of them. Of 150,000 to 200,000 clones listed, roughly 79% are singletons. Sequences were obtained from PBMCs. The chain is built from TRBV19 and TRBJ2-6; D ambiguous. This TCR came from a middle-aged woman in good health and CMV-seronegative. The DNA of the CDR3 is TGTGCCAGTTCTGAGAGCTCTGGGGCCAACGTCCTGACTTTC. Its translation: CASSESSGANVLTF.